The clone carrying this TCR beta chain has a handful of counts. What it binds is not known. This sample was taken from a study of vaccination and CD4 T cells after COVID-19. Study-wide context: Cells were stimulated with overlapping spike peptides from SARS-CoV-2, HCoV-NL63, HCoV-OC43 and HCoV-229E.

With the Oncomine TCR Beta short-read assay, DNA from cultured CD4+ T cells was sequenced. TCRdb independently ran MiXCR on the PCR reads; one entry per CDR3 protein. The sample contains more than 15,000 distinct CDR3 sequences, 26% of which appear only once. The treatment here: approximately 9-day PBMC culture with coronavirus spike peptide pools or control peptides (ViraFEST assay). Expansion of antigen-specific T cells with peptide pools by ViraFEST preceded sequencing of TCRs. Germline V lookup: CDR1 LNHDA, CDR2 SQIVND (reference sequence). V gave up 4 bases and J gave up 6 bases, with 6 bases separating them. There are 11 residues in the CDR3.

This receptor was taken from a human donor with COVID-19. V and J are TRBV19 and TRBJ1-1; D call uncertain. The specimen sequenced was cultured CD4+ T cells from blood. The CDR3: CASSTGAEAFF. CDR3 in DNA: TGTGCCAGTAGTACGGGCGCTGAAGCTTTCTTT.